The entry below describes one T cell receptor beta chain. This specimen comes from a study of shared T cell receptors in the human thymus. Measured with immunoSEQ multiplex PCR; TCRdb has only the in-frame clones, and not every one. The sample gives about 400,000 clones, more than 85% of which show up once; roughly 0.02% is in the top ten. CDR3 length equals 15 residues. CDR1 is LNHDA and CDR2 is SQIVND in the germline V gene (reference sequence). J gave up 0 bases and V 6 bases, and 4 bases lay outside the gene matches. The source is a human donor. The chain couples TRBV19 to TRBJ2-7, with TRBD2 matching 11 bases. The sequencing input was thymocytes. The DNA for the CDR3 is TGTGCCAGTAGCGGGGGGACTAGCGGCTCCTACGAGCAGTACTTC. It yields the protein CASSGGTSGSYEQYF.